The 28 T cell receptor beta chains listed next were all sequenced from one sample in a study of T cell repertoires in cytomegalovirus infection. Antigen specificity for these receptors is unknown. From the reads, TCRdb called clonotypes with MiXCR, one entry per CDR3 protein. The sample records 450,000 to 550,000 distinct CDR3 sequences, under 45% being singletons. The input for sequencing was cultured PBMCs, taken from culture after CMV antigen stimulation. These receptors all stem from a human donor in good health (CMV status not recorded). Some clones in this sample may be carry-over from other donors' samples.

The V and J genes are TRBV6-1 and TRBJ1-1; D is uncertain. V lost 0 bases and J lost 5, with 13 bases in between. The CDR3 runs 15 residues. The germline gives CDR1 MNHNS, CDR2 SASEGT. CDR3 sequence reads: CASSEALGPGTEAFF. The DNA for the CDR3 is TGTGCCAGCAGTGAAGCCCTGGGCCCGGGGACTGAAGCTTTCTTT.

In its sample, this clonotype was seen many times. The chain combines TRBV7-2 with TRBJ1-1; TRBD1 might be the D (5 bases). Per germline, CDR1 SGHTA and CDR2 FQGNSA. V was cut by 1 base and J by 0 bases, with 12 bases left in between. The length of the CDR3 is 16 residues. The DNA of the CDR3 is TGTGCCAGCAGCTTAGTGGGGGGGACGCTGAACACTGAAGCTTTCTTT. Translation gives CASSLVGGTLNTEAFF.

This clonotype was picked up a small number of times. The chain has TRBV7-2 and TRBJ1-2; 9 bases line up with TRBD1. Germline lookup yields CDR1 SGHTA and CDR2 FQGNSA. This CDR3 has 17 residues. V trimming: 4 bases; J trimming: 6 bases; junction bases outside the gene matches: 15. The CDR3 sequence: CASSSGPIGQGYNGYTF. The CDR3 region has the DNA TGTGCCAGCAGCTCTGGCCCGATTGGACAGGGGTATAATGGCTACACCTTC.

V gene TRBV7-2 combines with J gene TRBJ2-3, with TRBD2 matching 11 bases. With 5 bases clipped from V and 4 bases from J, the junction kept 5 bases outside the gene matches. Germline V CDR1 and CDR2: SGHTA, FQGNSA. The length of the CDR3 is 15 residues. The CDR3 reads CASSPTSGVADTQYF. CDR3 nucleotide sequence: TGTGCCAGCAGCCCGACTAGCGGGGTGGCAGATACGCAGTATTTT.

The rearrangement uses TRBV28 and TRBJ2-5; D is possibly TRBD2 (5 bases). Germline-derived CDR1 and CDR2 are MDHEN and SYDVKM. The CDR3 has 15 residues. The V gene lost 2 bases and the J gene lost 5 bases, with 15 bases spanning the gap. The CDR3 loop is CASSLRTAARETQYF. The CDR3 bases are TGTGCCAGCAGTTTAAGGACTGCCGCCCGGGAGACCCAGTACTTC.

CDR3 DNA sequence: TGTGCCAGCAGTTTAAGAGGCGAGTTTGAAGCTTTCTTT. It is translated as CASSLRGEFEAFF. V usage is TRBV28 and J usage is TRBJ1-1; D is undetermined. Per germline, CDR1 MDHEN and CDR2 SYDVKM. Trimming shortened V by 2 bases and J by 7 bases, and 11 bases separated the two germline ends. This CDR3 is 13 amino acids long.

This chain links TRBV6-2 or TRBV6-3 with TRBJ1-1; the match to TRBD1 covers 12 bases. V shed 6 bases, J shed 4 bases, and the junction held 15 bases outside the gene matches. CDR1 is MNHEY and CDR2 is SVGEGT in the germline V gene. The CDR3 spans 18 residues. The CDR3 nucleotides read TGTGCCAGCAGACACATTGGGACAGGGGGCGTTGGGGGCACTGAAGCTTTCTTT. This encodes CASRHIGTGGVGGTEAFF.

The V and J genes are TRBV19 and TRBJ2-1; D is tentatively TRBD1 or TRBD2 (5 bases each). The germline V and J ends were trimmed by 6 bases and 0 bases, with 12 bases remaining between them. This CDR3 contains 15 residues. Looked up from germline, CDR1 is LNHDA and CDR2 is SQIVND (reference sequence). The DNA for the CDR3 is TGTGCCAGTAGGGGACGGTCTAGCTCCTACAATGAGCAGTTCTTC. This gives the protein CASRGRSSSYNEQFF. The full variable domain, completed using reference TRBV19 and TRBJ2-1, is DGGITQSPKYLFRKEGQNVTLSCEQNLNHDAMYWYRQDPGQGLRLIYYSQIVNDFQKGDIAEGYSVSREKKESFPLTVTSAQKNPTAFYLCASRGRSSSYNEQFFGPGTRLTVL.

V is TRBV12-3 or TRBV12-4 and J is TRBJ2-7; a possible D gene is TRBD2 (7 bases). V lost 5 bases, J lost 6 bases, and 20 bases lay in between. This CDR3 has 15 residues. In nucleotides, the CDR3 is TGTGCCAGCAGTGGGGGAGGGGGGCGTTCCCGCGAGCAGTACTTC. It specifies CASSGGGGRSREQYF.

This chain joins TRBV7-2 and TRBJ2-3; 8 bases agree with TRBD2. Unmatched junction bases numbered 4, after V lost 3 bases and J lost 2 bases. Germline CDR1 SGHTA, CDR2 FQGNSA. The CDR3 loop spans 15 amino acids. CDR3 loop: CASSFKRETTDTQYF. The CDR3 DNA reads as TGTGCCAGCAGCTTCAAGCGGGAGACCACAGATACGCAGTATTTT.

The chain is built from TRBV15 and TRBJ2-3; 8 nucleotides line up with TRBD2. The V segment lost 3 bases and the J segment 4 bases; nucleotides outside the gene matches: 3. This CDR3 spans 14 amino acids. Germline values: CDR1 LNHNV, CDR2 YYDKDF (reference sequence). The CDR3 nucleotides are TGTGCCACCAGCAGCGGGGGGGCAGCAGATACGCAGTATTTT. Encoded protein: CATSSGGAADTQYF.

V and J are TRBV11-2 and TRBJ1-2; D is possibly TRBD1 (5 bases). Trimming took 5 bases from V and 5 from J, leaving 21 bases between them. The CDR3 has 16 residues. The germline CDR1 and CDR2 sequences are SGHAT and FQNNGV. DNA for the CDR3: TGTGCCAGCAGCCGAGGCTGGGGGTCGGAGGGGTATGGCTACACCTTC. Its translation: CASSRGWGSEGYGYTF.

This clonotype was seen a handful of times. This chain links TRBV12-5 with TRBJ2-2; 14 nucleotides align to TRBD2. This CDR3 is 19 amino acids long. J was trimmed by 6 bases and V by 5 bases; bases with no gene match: 14. Germline CDR1 and CDR2: LGHNT and FRNRAP. CDR3 sequence reads: CASGKTEASGLAGAGELFF. Written as DNA, the CDR3 is TGTGCTAGTGGTAAGACTGAAGCCTCGGGACTAGCGGGAGCCGGGGAGCTGTTTTTT. Looking up the rest from reference TRBV12-5 and TRBJ2-2 gives the full variable domain: DARVTQTPRHKVTEMGQEVTMRCQPILGHNTVFWYRQTMMQGLELLAYFRNRAPLDDSGMPKDRFSAEMPDATLATLKIQPSEPRDSAVYFCASGKTEASGLAGAGELFFGEGSRLTVL.

The chain couples TRBV12-3 or TRBV12-4 to TRBJ1-1, with 10 nucleotides matching TRBD1. The CDR3 is 16 residues long. V shed 5 bases and J 6 bases; nucleotides not matched to a gene: 12. CDR3 coding DNA: TGTGCCAGCAGTCCCGGGGCGGGACAGGGGATTCCTGAAGCTTTCTTT. It translates to CASSPGAGQGIPEAFF.

The chain is built from TRBV5-6 and TRBJ1-1; D may be TRBD1 (6 bases). V was trimmed by 2 bases and J by 10 bases, leaving 12 bases between them. CDR3 length: 12 amino acids. Germline lookup yields CDR1 SGHDT and CDR2 YYEEEE. The CDR3 DNA sequence: TGTGCCAGCAGCTTATACAGGGAAGTAGCTTTCTTT. Translated: CASSLYREVAFF.

The rearrangement uses TRBV12-3 or TRBV12-4 and TRBJ2-1; 11 positions agree with TRBD2. Trimming took 6 bases from V and 10 from J; bases not matched to a gene: 8. The CDR3 spans 14 residues. In DNA, the CDR3 is TGTGCCAGCAGGGGGACTAGCGGAGGTTTGGAGCAGTTCTTC. Its protein product is CASRGTSGGLEQFF.

The chain joins TRBV4-1 to TRBJ2-7; 7 bases agree with TRBD2. This CDR3 spans 15 amino acids. V shed 4 bases, J shed 2 bases, and the junction held 8 bases outside the gene matches. CDR1 and CDR2 from the germline V gene are MGHRA and YSYEKL. This CDR3 is CASSRGRGDPYEQYF. CDR3 bases: TGCGCCAGCAGCCGAGGACGGGGGGATCCCTACGAGCAGTACTTC.

The gene calls are TRBV29-1 and TRBJ2-3, with 7 bases matching TRBD2. The V gene end was trimmed by 4 bases and the J gene end by 3 bases; junction bases not matched to a gene: 7. From germline, CDR1 is SQVTM and CDR2 ANQGSEA. This CDR3 has 14 amino acids. DNA of the CDR3: TGCAGCGTTGCCCCGCGGGAGAAGACAGATACGCAGTATTTT. This encodes CSVAPREKTDTQYF.

This clonotype appeared a few times. Just one base apart from a much larger clone, this may be a read error. The chain employs TRBV7-2 and TRBJ2-1, with D perhaps TRBD1 (5 bases). This CDR3 has 14 amino acids. From germline, CDR1 is SGHTA and CDR2 FQGNSA. With 1 base removed from V and 6 bases from J, the gap between germline ends came to 10 bases. CDR3: CASSLDRLGNEQFF. In nucleotides, the CDR3 is TGTGCCAGCAGCTTAGACAGGTTGGGCAATGAGCAGTTCTTC.

V and J are TRBV20-1 and TRBJ2-7; TRBD2 aligns across 14 bases. The CDR3 consists of 19 residues. With 0 bases clipped from V and 1 base from J, the junction kept 11 bases outside the gene matches. The V gene's germline CDR1 is DFQATT and CDR2 SNEGSKA (reference sequence). The CDR3 reads CSARDSGLAGGRWSYEQYF. The DNA of the CDR3 is TGCAGTGCTAGAGATTCCGGACTAGCGGGAGGAAGGTGGTCCTACGAGCAGTACTTC.

The J gene is TRBJ2-7, the V gene TRBV12-3 or TRBV12-4; no definite D call. V was shortened by 2 bases and J by 3 bases, with 8 bases between the two germline ends. The CDR3 totals 13 residues. The CDR3 spells CASSLPTRYEQYF. The CDR3 coding sequence is TGTGCCAGCAGTTTACCGACTCGCTACGAGCAGTACTTC.

The chain recombines TRBV27 with TRBJ2-1, with 9 bases fitting TRBD1. The CDR3 spans 15 residues. CDR1 and CDR2 from the germline V gene are MNHEY and SMNVEV (reference sequence). The J segment lost 8 bases and the V segment lost 1 base, leaving 6 bases of the junction unmatched. CDR3 in amino acids: CASSLWGQGRHEQFF. The CDR3 DNA follows: TGTGCCAGCAGTTTATGGGGACAGGGTAGGCATGAGCAGTTCTTC.

This clonotype was seen only a few times. The chain employs TRBV6-6 and TRBJ1-1; D gene ambiguous. The germline gives CDR1 MNHNY, CDR2 SVGAGI (reference sequence). This CDR3 contains 16 residues. The V end was cut by 2 bases, the J end by 5 bases, with 18 bases between. CDR3: CASSYSLKLPGTEAFF. CDR3 sequence (DNA): TGTGCCAGCAGTTACAGTCTTAAGTTACCGGGGACTGAAGCTTTCTTT.

The chain recombines TRBV12-3 or TRBV12-4 with TRBJ1-2; 8 bases align to TRBD1. V gave up 1 base and J gave up 6 bases; unmatched junction bases: 4. The CDR3 loop spans 14 amino acids. As DNA, the CDR3 is TGTGCCAGCAGTTTAGGGACAGGGCGCAATGGCTACACCTTC. This sequence encodes CASSLGTGRNGYTF.

This clonotype was picked up a small number of times. The chain joins TRBV7-8 to TRBJ2-7, with 11 nucleotides matching TRBD2. Germline CDR1 is SGHVS and CDR2 is FQNEAQ. The CDR3 spans 17 residues. V was pared by 7 bases and J by 0 bases, with 11 bases of the junction left unmatched. The CDR3 region is CASTPGLAVMSSYEQYF. The CDR3 nucleotides read TGTGCCAGCACCCCGGGACTAGCGGTGATGAGCTCCTACGAGCAGTACTTC.

This chain links TRBV2 with TRBJ2-1; possible D gene TRBD2, 5 bases. Germline values: CDR1 SNHLY, CDR2 FYNNEI. Trimming cost V 5 bases and J 5 bases, with 10 bases left between them. This CDR3 is built from 13 residues. CDR3 sequence: CASSPSGHNEQFF. CDR3 nucleotide sequence: TGTGCCAGCAGTCCGAGCGGACACAATGAGCAGTTCTTC.

Only a few counts were recorded for this clonotype. V is TRBV7-2 and J is TRBJ2-5; D unresolved. V was cut by 6 bases and J by 3 bases, with 14 bases left in between. The germline CDR1 and CDR2 sequences are SGHTA and FQGNSA. The CDR3 runs to 14 residues. CDR3 sequence reads: CASRGFSQKETQYF. In nucleotides, the CDR3 is TGTGCCAGCAGGGGGTTCAGCCAAAAAGAGACCCAGTACTTC.

A few counts support this clonotype. This sequence joins TRBV5-4 and TRBJ2-7; D remains ambiguous. Trimming took off 0 bases at V and 2 bases at J, with 6 bases between the two ends. CDR3 length: 13 residues. The V gene's germline CDR1 is SGHNT and CDR2 YYREEE (reference sequence). CDR3: CASSLEPTYEQYF. Here the CDR3 DNA reads TGTGCCAGCAGCTTGGAACCTACCTACGAGCAGTACTTC.